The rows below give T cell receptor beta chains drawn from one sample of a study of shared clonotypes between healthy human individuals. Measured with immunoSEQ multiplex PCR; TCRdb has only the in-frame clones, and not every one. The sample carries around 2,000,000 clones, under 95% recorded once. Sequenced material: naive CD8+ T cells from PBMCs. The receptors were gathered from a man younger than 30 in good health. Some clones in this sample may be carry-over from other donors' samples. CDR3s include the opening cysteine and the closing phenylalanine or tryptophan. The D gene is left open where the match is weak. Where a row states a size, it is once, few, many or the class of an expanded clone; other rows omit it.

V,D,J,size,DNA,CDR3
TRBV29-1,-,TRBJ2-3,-,TGCAGCGTTGAATATCCGCTACTAAGCGGGAGCACAGATACGCAGTATTTT,CSVEYPLLSGSTDTQYF
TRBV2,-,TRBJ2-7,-,TGTGCCAGCAGTGAAGCTGAGGGGTGGCAGGGGGGATTCATCTCCTACGAGCAGTACTTC,CASSEAEGWQGGFISYEQYF
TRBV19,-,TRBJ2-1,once,TGTGCCAGTAGTATAAGGTCGGGTTACAATGAGCAGTTCTTC,CASSIRSGYNEQFF
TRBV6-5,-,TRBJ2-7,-,TGTGCCAGCAGTTACTCTGGGGGTGAGCCCTACGAGCAGTACTTC,CASSYSGGEPYEQYF
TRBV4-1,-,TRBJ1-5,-,TGCGCCAGCAGCCACAGAGCTGACATTAGCAATCAGCCCCAGCATTTT,CASSHRADISNQPQHF
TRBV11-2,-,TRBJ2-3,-,TGTGCCAGCAGCCGGGGGTCAGATACGCAGTATTTT,CASSRGSDTQYF
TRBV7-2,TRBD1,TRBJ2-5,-,TGTGCCAGCAGCTCGGGGACAGGGTGGGGAGAGACCCAGTACTTC,CASSSGTGWGETQYF
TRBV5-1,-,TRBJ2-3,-,TGCGCCAGCAGCTTGGCAGCGTATAGCACAGATACGCAGTATTTT,CASSLAAYSTDTQYF
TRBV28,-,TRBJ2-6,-,TGTGCCAGCAGAGTCACAGTCTCTGGGGCCAACGTCCTGACTTTC,CASRVTVSGANVLTF
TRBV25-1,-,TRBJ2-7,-,TGTGCCAGCAGTGGTTACGAGCAGTACTTC,CASSGYEQYF
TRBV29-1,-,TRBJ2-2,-,TGCAGCGTTTGGGACCCTCTTCCCGGGGAGCTGTTTTTT,CSVWDPLPGELFF
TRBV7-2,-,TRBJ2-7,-,TGTGCCAGCAGCTTTAAGTGGGGTGAGCAGTACTTC,CASSFKWGEQYF
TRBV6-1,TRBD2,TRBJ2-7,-,TGTGCCAGCAGTGACCGCCCACTAGCGGGAGAGCGGGCCTGGGGCTACGAGCAGTACTTC,CASSDRPLAGERAWGYEQYF
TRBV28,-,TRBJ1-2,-,TGTGCCAGCAACCCTATCTCAGGGTCTGGCTACACCTTC,CASNPISGSGYTF
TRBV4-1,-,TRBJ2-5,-,TGCGCCAGCAGCCCGAACAGGGGAGGTCGAGAGACCCAGTACTTC,CASSPNRGGRETQYF
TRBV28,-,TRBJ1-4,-,TGTGCCAGCAGCCCTCGGGGTGGGGGGGTAGAAAAACTGTTTTTT,CASSPRGGGVEKLFF
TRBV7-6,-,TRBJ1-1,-,TGTGCCAGCAGCTTAGGAACGAACACTGAAGCTTTCTTT,CASSLGTNTEAFF
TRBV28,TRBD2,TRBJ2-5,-,TGTGCCAGTAGACCACTAGCGGGAGGGCCGGAGACCCAGTACTTC,CASRPLAGGPETQYF
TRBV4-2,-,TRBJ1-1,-,TGTGCCAGCAGCCAACCCGGTGCGGGGCCTGAAGCTTTCTTT,CASSQPGAGPEAFF
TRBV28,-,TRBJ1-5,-,TGTGCCAGCAGTTTTCCCGCAGACACTAGCAATCAGCCCCAGCATTTT,CASSFPADTSNQPQHF
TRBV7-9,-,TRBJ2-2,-,TGTGCCAGCAGCTCGACCCGGACGAACACCGGGGAGCTGTTTTTT,CASSSTRTNTGELFF
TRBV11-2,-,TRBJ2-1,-,TGTGCCAGCAGCCCCCCCTCTAGGCCCCCGGATGAGCAGTTCTTC,CASSPPSRPPDEQFF
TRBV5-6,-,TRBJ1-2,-,TGTGCCAGCACACCCCTAGGCAGGGGTGGCTACACCTTC,CASTPLGRGGYTF
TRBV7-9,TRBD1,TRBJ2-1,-,TGTGCCAGCAGCTTAGATCGGGACAGTCAGTTCTTC,CASSLDRDSQFF
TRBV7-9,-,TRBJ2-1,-,TGTGCCAGCAGCTCCTCCCTGGGTCCAGGACGGTCCTACAATGAGCAGTTCTTC,CASSSSLGPGRSYNEQFF
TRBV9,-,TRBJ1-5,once,TGTGCCAGCAGCCCTGGATTAGGAGGCAATCAGCCCCAGCATTTT,CASSPGLGGNQPQHF
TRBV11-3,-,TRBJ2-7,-,TGTGCCAGCAGCTTTCGCGCGGAATCCTACGAGCAGTACTTC,CASSFRAESYEQYF
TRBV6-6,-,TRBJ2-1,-,TGTGCCAGCAGGATCGGGGATGAGCAGTTCTTC,CASRIGDEQFF
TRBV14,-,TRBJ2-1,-,TGTGCCAGCAGCTTTTCCAGGGTTCCGGATGAGCAGTTCTTC,CASSFSRVPDEQFF
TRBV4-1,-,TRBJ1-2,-,TGCGCCAGCAGCCCGTCTCTGTCTGTTAACTATGGCTACACCTTC,CASSPSLSVNYGYTF
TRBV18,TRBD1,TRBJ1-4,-,TGTGCCAGCTCACAAGTACCACAGGGGCTTGCAACTAATGAAAAACTGTTTTTT,CASSQVPQGLATNEKLFF
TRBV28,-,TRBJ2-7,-,TGTGCCAGCAGTTTTTCTCCGGAACCCTACGAGCAGTACTTC,CASSFSPEPYEQYF
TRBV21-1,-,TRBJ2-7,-,TGTGCCAGCCCGCCCACCTACTACGAGCAGTACTTC,CASPPTYYEQYF
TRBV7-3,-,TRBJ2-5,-,TGTGCCAGCAGCGCCCGGGATATGAAGACCCAGTACTTC,CASSARDMKTQYF
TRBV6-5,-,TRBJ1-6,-,TGTGCCAGCAGTTCCGGAGACCGGGATAATTCACCCCTCCACTTT,CASSSGDRDNSPLHF
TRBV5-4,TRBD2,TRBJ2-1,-,TGTGCCAGCAGGCGCGCTAGCGGGAGGTTAGATGAGCAGTTCTTC,CASRRASGRLDEQFF
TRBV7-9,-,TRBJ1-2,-,TGTGCCAGCAACCCCCAGGGCGACTATGGCTACACCTTC,CASNPQGDYGYTF
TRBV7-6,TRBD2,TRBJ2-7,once,TGTGCCAGCAAAACCGACTCGGGACTAGCACAAAATTTTGCGTACGAGCAGTACTTC,CASKTDSGLAQNFAYEQYF
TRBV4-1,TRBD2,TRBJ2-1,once,TGCGCCAGCAGCGGGAGAGCGGGAGCCCTCAATGAGCAGTTCTTC,CASSGRAGALNEQFF
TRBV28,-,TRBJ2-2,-,TGTGCCAGCAGTTTACGGGGGTCCGGGGAGCTGTTTTTT,CASSLRGSGELFF
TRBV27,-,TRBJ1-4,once,TGTGCCAGCACCAAAGGGGGGGGCTTTAATGAAAAACTGTTTTTT,CASTKGGGFNEKLFF
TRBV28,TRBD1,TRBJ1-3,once,TGTGCCAGCAGTCCTCAGGGGGCAAGCTCTGGAAACACCATATATTTT,CASSPQGASSGNTIYF
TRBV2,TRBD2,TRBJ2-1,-,TGTGCCAGCAGTGAAGATTCGACTAGCGGGAGCATGGATGAGCAGTTCTTC,CASSEDSTSGSMDEQFF
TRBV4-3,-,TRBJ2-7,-,TGCGCCAGCAGCCAAGAGACGGAAAGCTACGAGCAGTACTTC,CASSQETESYEQYF
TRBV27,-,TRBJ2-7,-,TGTGCCAGCAGTTCAGGGGCGGGAGCAGTTTCCGAGCAGTACTTC,CASSSGAGAVSEQYF
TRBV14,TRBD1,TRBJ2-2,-,TGTGCCAGCAGCCCACAGGGGTCTGGCGGGGAGCTGTTTTTT,CASSPQGSGGELFF
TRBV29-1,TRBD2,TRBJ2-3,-,TGCAGCGTTGTTCGGGCGGGAGGGCCATATACGCAGTATTTT,CSVVRAGGPYTQYF
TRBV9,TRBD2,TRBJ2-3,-,TGTGCCAGCAGCGTAGAAGCGGGAGAGCCCACAGATACGCAGTATTTT,CASSVEAGEPTDTQYF
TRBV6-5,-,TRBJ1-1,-,TGTGCCAGCAGTTACAGGGCTGAAGCTTTCTTT,CASSYRAEAFF
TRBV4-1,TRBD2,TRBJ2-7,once,TGCGCCAGCAGCCACCAAGCGGGAGGGCCTTACGAGCAGTACTTC,CASSHQAGGPYEQYF